The 10 T cell receptor beta chains reported below all come from one sample, sequenced in a study of identical twins. TCRdb used MiXCR to reprocess the 5' RACE reads, holding one entry per CDR3 protein. The data hold 650,000 to 750,000 distinct CDR3 sequences, with 21% observed a single time. Separately, the same data were catalogued under a study of T cells expressing NK-cell markers.

The sample was PBMCs. Receptor source: a woman aged 18-30 years in good health.

The chain carries TRBV12-3 or TRBV12-4 and TRBJ2-1; no firm D call. V gave up 7 bases and J gave up 8 bases, with 9 bases separating them. The CDR3 runs to 11 residues. CDR3 amino acids: CASNLIHEQFF. The CDR3, as DNA: TGTGCCAGCAACCTTATCCATGAGCAGTTCTTC.

This clonotype was seen a handful of times. This chain uses TRBV6-5 with TRBJ2-5, with D unclear. There are 15 residues in the CDR3. Between the trimmed V and J ends, which lost 0 bases and 2 bases, there was a span of 10 bases. CDR1 and CDR2 (germline): MNHEY, SVGAGI. DNA for the CDR3: TGTGCCAGCAGTTACTCGGTTCTCTATCAAGAGACCCAGTACTTC. Its translation is CASSYSVLYQETQYF.

The sample holds many counts of this clonotype. The chain carries TRBV20-1 and TRBJ2-1; possibly TRBD2 for D (6 bases). The length of the CDR3 is 15 residues. The germline V gene has CDR1 DFQATT and CDR2 SNEGSKA (reference sequence). The germline V and J ends were trimmed by 0 bases and 7 bases, with 16 bases remaining between them. The CDR3 loop is CSARDPGLGWNEQFF. In DNA, the CDR3 is TGCAGTGCTAGAGATCCGGGACTGGGGTGGAATGAGCAGTTCTTC.

This clonotype was counted a few times. The chain employs TRBV12-3 or TRBV12-4 and TRBJ1-5; D unresolved. This CDR3 contains 12 residues. V lost 6 bases to trimming and J lost 3 bases, with 6 bases between them. Here the CDR3 DNA reads TGTGCCAGCAGACTACTCAATCAGCCCCAGCATTTT. Residues: CASRLLNQPQHF.

This clonotype was observed a few times. The chain combines TRBV20-1 with TRBJ1-2; no firm D call. The germline V gene encodes CDR1 DFQATT and CDR2 SNEGSKA (reference sequence). The CDR3 spans 14 residues. V lost 5 bases and J lost 3, with 16 bases in between. The CDR3 DNA is TGCAGTGCTCAACGGGGTAGGAGCGACTATGGCTACACCTTC. Protein sequence: CSAQRGRSDYGYTF.

This clonotype was found a few times. The V and J genes are TRBV10-3 and TRBJ2-7; no clear D gene. The CDR3 covers 13 residues. Germline lookup yields CDR1 ENHRY and CDR2 SYGVKD. The V gene lost 0 bases and the J gene lost 3 bases, with 6 bases spanning the gap. In DNA, the CDR3 is TGTGCCATCAGTGAGTCCCAACTCTACGAGCAGTACTTC. It encodes CAISESQLYEQYF.

This clonotype has more than one count but fewer than ten. This rearrangement joins TRBV20-1 to TRBJ1-5; D remains unclear. Deletions cut 6 bases from V and 5 bases from J, with 14 bases between. CDR3 length: 13 amino acids. Germline V CDR1 and CDR2: DFQATT, SNEGSKA (reference sequence). The CDR3 DNA is TGCAGTGCGGGCACCGCGGTCCATCAGCCCCAGCATTTT. It codes for CSAGTAVHQPQHF.

The V and J genes are TRBV20-1 and TRBJ1-2; the D is unclear. This CDR3 region has 13 residues. V lost 4 bases, J lost 3 bases, and 12 bases lay in between. Germline CDR1 DFQATT, CDR2 SNEGSKA (reference sequence). Here the CDR3 DNA reads TGCAGTGCTATCACGGACCAGGACTATGGCTACACCTTC. Protein: CSAITDQDYGYTF.

This clonotype has just a few counts. This chain connects TRBV20-1 to TRBJ1-1; TRBD1 matches at 7 bases. The CDR3 loop spans 14 amino acids. Germline lookup yields CDR1 DFQATT and CDR2 SNEGSKA (reference sequence). Trimming took 2 bases from V and 5 from J; bases not matched to a gene: 8. The chain's CDR3 is CSARPYQGGTEAFF. The CDR3 region has the DNA TGCAGTGCTAGACCCTATCAGGGGGGGACTGAAGCTTTCTTT.

This clonotype was seen a few times. The chain employs TRBV7-9 and TRBJ2-4, with D possibly called TRBD1 or TRBD2 (5 bases each). The germline V gene has CDR1 SEHNR and CDR2 FQNEAQ (reference sequence). The CDR3 extends over 16 amino acids. The ends were cut back, 2 bases at V and 1 base at J, with 12 bases in the middle. CDR3 protein: CASSLLRGEAKNIQYF. The CDR3 nucleotides are TGTGCCAGCAGCTTACTTAGGGGAGAGGCCAAAAACATTCAGTACTTC.